The 4 T cell receptor beta chains listed next were all sequenced from one sample in a study of T cells in Graves' hyperthyroidism and ophthalmopathy. Amplification of TCR beta CDR3 regions used RNA as the template. TCR CDR3 regions were first amplified by RT-PCR with HTBI primers. From the multiplex PCR reads, TCRdb called clonotypes with MiXCR, one entry per CDR3 protein. The sample yields hundreds of thousands of distinct CDR3 sequences, more than 45% seen once. The sequenced sample was peripheral blood or thyroid tissue (not recorded which). These receptor sequences come from a woman between 18 and 29 years old with Graves' hyperthyroidism.

As for this clonotype: Lacking the conserved final phenylalanine or tryptophan, this CDR3 likely reflects a read error. No DNA is shown, since the ends of the CDR3 on it are uncertain; the CDR3 is the one TCRdb lists. This chain uses TRBV7-8 with TRBJ1-1. Germline CDR1 reads SGHVS; CDR2 reads FQNEAQ. The CDR3 spans 10 residues, counting both ends. This chain's CDR3 is CASSFGNGRD.

CDR3 nucleotides: TGTGCCAGCAGGAGGACAGGAGGATCGGTTGAAGCTTTCTTT. It encodes CASRRTGGSVEAFF. The gene calls are TRBV2 and TRBJ1-1; the match to TRBD1 covers 7 bases. J gave up 7 bases and V 6 bases, and 11 bases lay outside the gene matches. Germline V gene lookup returns CDR1 SNHLY and CDR2 FYNNEI. This CDR3 has 14 amino acids. Combining the CDR3 with reference TRBV2 and TRBJ1-1 gives the whole variable domain EPEVTQTPSHQVTQMGQEVILRCVPISNHLYFYWYRQILGQKVEFLVSFYNNEISEKSEIFDDQFSVERPDGSNFTLKIRSTKLEDSAMYFCASRRTGGSVEAFFGQGTRLTVV.

The chain recombines TRBV9 with TRBJ1-1; perhaps TRBD1 as D (5 bases). Germline V gene lookup returns CDR1 SGDLS and CDR2 YYNGEE. Trimming removed 3 bases from V and 11 bases from J, with 26 bases in between. This CDR3 has 16 amino acids. The CDR3 bases are TGTGCCAGCAGCGCTACAACAGGCCCAGCCACAATAGAGGCTTTCTTT. Translation: CASSATTGPATIEAFF.

The chain couples TRBV20-1 to TRBJ2-3; 7 nucleotides match TRBD1. The J call is doubtful: the DNA matches TRBJ2-7 better. Per the germline V gene, CDR1 is DFQATT and CDR2 is SNEGSKA (reference sequence). The CDR3 is 10 residues long. CDR3 residues: CSATEGAQYF. CDR3 DNA sequence: TGCAGTGCTACTGAGGGGGCACAGTACTTC.